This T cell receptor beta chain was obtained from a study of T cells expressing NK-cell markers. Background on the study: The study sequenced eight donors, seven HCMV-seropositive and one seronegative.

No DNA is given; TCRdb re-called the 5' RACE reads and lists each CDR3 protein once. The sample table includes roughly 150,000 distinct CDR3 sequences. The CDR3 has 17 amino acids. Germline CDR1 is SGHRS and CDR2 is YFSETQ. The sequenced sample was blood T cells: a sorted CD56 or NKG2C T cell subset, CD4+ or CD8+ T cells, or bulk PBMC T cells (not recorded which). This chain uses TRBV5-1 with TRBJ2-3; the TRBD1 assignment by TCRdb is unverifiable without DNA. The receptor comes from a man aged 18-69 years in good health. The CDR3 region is CASSLVGAGAGTDTQYF.